The source of this TCR beta chain is a study of cytomegalovirus exposure and HLA in healthy donors. The PCR employed 60 Vbeta primers together with 13 Jbeta primers. The repertoire was sequenced with immunoSEQ multiplex PCR; TCRdb's copy has only in-frame clones and lacks some. The sample shows approximately 120,000 clones, 74% of them seen only once. This clone showed up just a few times. The antigen is not known. The length of the CDR3 is 15 residues. Study results and caveats: In vitro data verified a few CMV-associated chains as specific for CMV antigens.

The V gene is TRBV21-1, the J gene TRBJ2-1; the table's TRBD2 call for D was not verified on the DNA. TRBV21-1 is described as a pseudogene. The TCR sequence derives from a human donor in good health. The specimen was PBMCs. CDR3 residues: CASSRWTSGYNEQFF. The CDR3 DNA follows: TGTGCCAGCAGCAGGTGGACTAGCGGCTACAATGAGCAGTTCTTC.